This TCR beta chain was observed in a study of Graves' ophthalmopathy and Graves' hyperthyroidism. This clonotype was seen many times. The antigen is undetermined. Whole-study findings and limits: For separating ophthalmopathy from stable hyperthyroidism, a 13-signature model gave almost 90% sensitivity and approximately 80% specificity.

The evidence that diagnosis relied on was clinical symptoms, serum thyroxine, TRAb, thyroid ultrasound and orbital computed tomography. Amplifying from RNA transcripts, the study obtained TCR beta CDR3 regions. HTBI primers primed a first-round RT-PCR, and a second-round multiplex PCR followed. TCRdb called the multiplex PCR reads again in MiXCR, with one record for every CDR3 protein. Altogether more than 300,000 distinct CDR3 sequences are present, about 15% being singletons, with the ten largest covering 2.4%. The CDR3 extends over 16 amino acids. CDR1 and CDR2 from the germline V gene are SGHAT and FQNNGV. Trimming removed 0 bases from V and 0 bases from J, with 12 bases in between.

Sequenced input: peripheral blood. This sequence joins TRBV11-2 and TRBJ2-7; unclear D gene. The sequence came from an adult woman with stable Graves' hyperthyroidism. CDR3 DNA sequence: TGTGCCAGCAGCTTAGAGGGGTTTTACCGCTCCTACGAGCAGTACTTC. This encodes CASSLEGFYRSYEQYF.